A single sample gave rise to the 7 T cell receptor beta chains below, sequenced in a study of T cells in Graves' hyperthyroidism and ophthalmopathy. It was RNA transcripts that yielded the amplified TCR beta CDR3 regions. A set of HTBI primers served as the primers for a first-round RT-PCR of the TCR CDR3. Each CDR3 protein gets one entry after TCRdb re-called the multiplex PCR reads with MiXCR. This repertoire shows about 620,000 distinct CDR3 sequences, 15% to 20% found once; its top ten account for 3.5% to 4%. Source material: blood. These receptors all stem from a woman aged 25 to 45 with Graves' hyperthyroidism.

This clonotype was counted many times. The V call is TRBV28, the J call TRBJ1-2; TRBD1 matches 7 bases. V lost 8 bases to trimming and J lost 4 bases; unmatched junction nucleotides: 13. The length of the CDR3 is 15 residues. Germline CDR1 reads MDHEN; CDR2 reads SYDVKM. CDR3 protein: CASARNRDRPYGYTF. The CDR3 region has the DNA TGTGCCAGCGCCCGCAATCGGGACAGACCCTATGGCTACACCTTC.

This clonotype was seen ten or more times. The rearrangement joins TRBV30 to TRBJ1-1; tentative D call: TRBD1 (5 bases). Germline V lookup: CDR1 GTSNPN, CDR2 SVGIG (reference sequence). The CDR3 runs 15 residues. Trimming removed 0 bases from V and 4 bases from J, with 15 bases in between. The DNA of the CDR3 is TGTGCCTGGAGTGTAGGCAGCCTCGGGGGCACTGAAGCTTTCTTT. Its translation: CAWSVGSLGGTEAFF.

The chain joins TRBV7-9 to TRBJ1-2, with D perhaps matching TRBD1 (5 bases). Trimming removed 1 base at V and 8 bases at J, with 17 bases between. Germline values: CDR1 SEHNR, CDR2 FQNEAQ (reference sequence). The CDR3 consists of 15 residues. This CDR3 is CASSLVGDLSYGYTF. Here the CDR3 DNA reads TGTGCCAGCAGCTTAGTAGGGGACCTATCCTACGGCTACACCTTC. The entire variable domain, with the rest obtained from reference TRBV7-9 and TRBJ1-2, is as follows: DTGVSQNPRHKITKRGQNVTFRCDPISEHNRLYWYRQTLGQGPEFLTYFQNEAQLEKSRLLSDRFSAERPKGSFSTLEIQRTEQGDSAMYLCASSLVGDLSYGYTFGSGTRLTVV.

This clonotype has at least ten counts. This chain joins TRBV12-3 or TRBV12-4 and TRBJ1-5; 9 bases fit TRBD1. Unmatched junction bases numbered 11, after V lost 5 bases and J lost 6 bases. This CDR3 region has 16 residues. The CDR3 coding sequence is TGTGCCAGCAGTCCTACAGGGGGCGCGGGTAGTCAGCCCCAGCATTTT. It translates to CASSPTGGAGSQPQHF.

Ten or more counts support this clonotype. The rearrangement links TRBV28 to TRBJ1-3, with 7 bases identical to TRBD1. The CDR3 sequence is 16 residues long. CDR1 is MDHEN and CDR2 is SYDVKM in the germline V gene. V shed 2 bases and J 2 bases; nucleotides not matched to a gene: 6. The CDR3 loop reads CASSLRQGGTGNTIYF. The CDR3 coding sequence is TGTGCCAGCAGTTTACGTCAGGGGGGAACTGGAAACACCATATATTTT.

This clonotype was counted a few times. The chain carries TRBV24-1 and TRBJ2-7; D is unclear. Germline CDR1 and CDR2: KGHDR and SFDVKD. Deletions cut 9 bases from V and 5 bases from J, with 19 bases between. The CDR3 has 14 residues. CDR3 loop: CATQRGAFSDEQYF. The CDR3 DNA is TGTGCCACCCAGCGAGGTGCTTTTTCTGACGAGCAGTACTTC.

This clonotype came up a few times. The CDR3 sequence: CASSRAGGTYNEQFF. DNA of the CDR3: TGTGCCAGCAGCCGAGCAGGGGGCACCTACAATGAGCAGTTCTTC. V gene TRBV14 combines with J gene TRBJ2-1; the match to TRBD1 covers 8 bases. This CDR3 contains 15 residues. The germline CDR1 and CDR2 sequences are SGHDN and FVKESK. V lost 4 bases to trimming and J lost 2 bases; unmatched junction nucleotides: 4.